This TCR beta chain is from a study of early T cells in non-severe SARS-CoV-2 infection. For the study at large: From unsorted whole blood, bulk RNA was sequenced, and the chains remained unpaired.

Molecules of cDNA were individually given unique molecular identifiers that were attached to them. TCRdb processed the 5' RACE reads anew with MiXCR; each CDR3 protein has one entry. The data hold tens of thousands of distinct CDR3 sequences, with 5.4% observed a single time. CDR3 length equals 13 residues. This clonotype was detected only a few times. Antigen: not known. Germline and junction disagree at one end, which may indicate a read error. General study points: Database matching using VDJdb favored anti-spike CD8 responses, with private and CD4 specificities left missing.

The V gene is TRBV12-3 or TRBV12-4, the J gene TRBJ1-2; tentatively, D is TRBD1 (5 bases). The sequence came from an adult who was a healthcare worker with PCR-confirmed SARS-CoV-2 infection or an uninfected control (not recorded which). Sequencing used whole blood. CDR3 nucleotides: TGTGCCAGCAGTTCCACCGGGACGGCGGGATTACGCTTC. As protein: CASSSTGTAGLRF.